This TCR beta chain was observed in a study of cytomegalovirus exposure and HLA in healthy donors. PCR primers comprised 60 Vbeta and 13 Jbeta primers. Some clones are missing from TCRdb's copy, which holds only in-frame ones; the method was immunoSEQ multiplex PCR. Here the sample spans fewer than 250,000 clones, about four fifths being singletons. The junction had 8 bases not matched to a gene; V was cut back by 6 bases and J by 5 bases. Germline values: CDR1 MGHDK, CDR2 SYGVNS. The CDR3 runs 15 residues. Note on this clone: Its antigen remains unknown.

Study observations and caveats: Sequencing probably produced one cluster of sequence variants that were highly shared. An analysis that was carried out later associated some 17,000 TCR beta sequences with HLA alleles at 0.05 false discovery rate. Follow-up analysis later connected one missense variant in DCLRE1C with trimming of TCR beta V- and J-genes. In a later analysis, HLA-associated beta chains showed higher expansion and lower generation probabilities than comparable chains.

The sequence derives from a man aged 18 to 29 in good health and CMV-seronegative. The sample consisted of PBMCs. The V and J genes are TRBV25-1 and TRBJ2-1, with TRBD2 matching 9 bases. CDR3 sequence reads: CASSPSLAGNNEQFF. Here the CDR3 DNA reads TGTGCCAGCAGCCCCTCGCTAGCGGGGAACAATGAGCAGTTCTTC.